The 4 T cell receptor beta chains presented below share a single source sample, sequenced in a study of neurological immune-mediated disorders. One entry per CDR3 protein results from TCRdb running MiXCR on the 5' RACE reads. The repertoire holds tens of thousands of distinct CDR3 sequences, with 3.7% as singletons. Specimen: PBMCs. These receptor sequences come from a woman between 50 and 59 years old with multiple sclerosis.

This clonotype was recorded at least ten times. CDR3 DNA sequence: TGTGCCAGCAGCGTAGGGGTGACAACGAACACTGAAGCTTTCTTT. Its protein product is CASSVGVTTNTEAFF. The chain has TRBV9 and TRBJ1-1; D call uncertain. Germline V lookup: CDR1 SGDLS, CDR2 YYNGEE. V lost 0 bases and J lost 1, with 10 bases in between. CDR3 length: 15 amino acids.

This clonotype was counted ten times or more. The CDR3, as DNA: TGCAGTGCCCTGCAACTGGGGGAGCAGTACTTC. Translation: CSALQLGEQYF. The genes are TRBV20-1 and TRBJ2-7; D gene uncertain. The CDR3 is 11 residues long. Germline assignment: CDR1 DFQATT and CDR2 SNEGSKA (reference sequence). The germline V and J ends were trimmed by 6 bases and 7 bases, with 13 bases remaining between them.

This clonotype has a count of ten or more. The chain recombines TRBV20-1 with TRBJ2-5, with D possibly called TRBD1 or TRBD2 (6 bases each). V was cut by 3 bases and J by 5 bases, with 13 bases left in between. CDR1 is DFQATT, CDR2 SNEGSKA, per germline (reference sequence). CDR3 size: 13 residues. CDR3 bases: TGCAGTGCTAGTGCGCGGAGGGGGGAGACCCAGTACTTC. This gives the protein CSASARRGETQYF.

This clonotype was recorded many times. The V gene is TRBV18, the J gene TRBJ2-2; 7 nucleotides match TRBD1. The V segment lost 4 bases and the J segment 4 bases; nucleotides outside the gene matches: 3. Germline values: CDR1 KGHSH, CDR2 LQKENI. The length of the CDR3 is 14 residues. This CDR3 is CASSLGQSTGELFF. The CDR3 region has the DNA TGTGCCAGCTCACTGGGACAGAGCACCGGGGAGCTGTTTTTT. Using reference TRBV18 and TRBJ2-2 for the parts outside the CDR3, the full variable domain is NAGVMQNPRHLVRRRGQEARLRCSPMKGHSHVYWYRQLPEEGLKFMVYLQKENIIDESGMPKERFSAEFPKEGPSILRIQQVVRGDSAAYFCASSLGQSTGELFFGEGSRLTVL.